This TCR beta chain was profiled in a study of shared clonotypes between healthy human individuals. Naive CD8 isolation took CD45RO-negative cells positively selected for CCR7 and excluded terminally differentiated effector memory CD45RA+ cells. V was pared by 2 bases and J by 3 bases, with 8 bases between. The germline V gene encodes CDR1 SGHRS and CDR2 YFSETQ. The CDR3 sequence is 14 residues long. The table came from immunoSEQ multiplex PCR; TCRdb's copy has only in-frame clones and leaves some out. The data hold roughly 2.1 million clones, with approximately 94% observed a single time. The clonotype originates from a young man in good health. Some clones in this sample may be carry-over from other donors' samples. The specimen sequenced was naive CD8+ T cells from PBMCs. This chain links TRBV5-1 with TRBJ2-2, with a tentative D call TRBD1 (6 bases). The DNA of the CDR3 is TGCGCCAGCAGCTTCAGGGGAGACACCGGGGAGCTGTTTTTT. The encoded protein is CASSFRGDTGELFF.